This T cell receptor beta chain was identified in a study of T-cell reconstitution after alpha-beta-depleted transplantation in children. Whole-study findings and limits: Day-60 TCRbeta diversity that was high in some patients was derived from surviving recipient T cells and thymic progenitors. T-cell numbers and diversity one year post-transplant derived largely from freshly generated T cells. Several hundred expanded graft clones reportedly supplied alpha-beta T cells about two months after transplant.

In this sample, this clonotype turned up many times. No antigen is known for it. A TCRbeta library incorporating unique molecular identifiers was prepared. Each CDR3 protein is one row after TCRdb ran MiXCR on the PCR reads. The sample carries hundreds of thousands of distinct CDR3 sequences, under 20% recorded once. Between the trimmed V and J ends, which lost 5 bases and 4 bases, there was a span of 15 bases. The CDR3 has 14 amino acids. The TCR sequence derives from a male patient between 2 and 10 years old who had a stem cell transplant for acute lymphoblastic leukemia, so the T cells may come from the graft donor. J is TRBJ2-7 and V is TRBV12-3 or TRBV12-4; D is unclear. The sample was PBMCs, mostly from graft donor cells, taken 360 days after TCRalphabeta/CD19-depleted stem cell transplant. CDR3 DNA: TGTGCCAGCAGTCCGCAAACAAACCCTTACGAGCAGTACTTC. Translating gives CASSPQTNPYEQYF.